The T cell receptor (beta chain) described here comes from a study of CD8 T cells in Susac syndrome. The study's findings and limits: In its TCR sequencing and HLA analysis, the study acknowledged that the number of individuals was relatively small.

After extraction with the RNeasy kit, roughly 0.5 to 1 ug of the RNA was reverse transcribed using random hexamers. An immunoSEQ multiplex PCR amplified TCR beta CDR3 over 54 Vbeta and 13 Jbeta. MiXCR was run by TCRdb on the immunoSEQ multiplex PCR reads, yielding one entry per CDR3 protein. The sample has tens of thousands of distinct CDR3 sequences, about 94% seen once. About this clonotype itself: Its antigen is unidentified.

CDR3 length equals 15 residues. The V gene's germline CDR1 is SGHRS and CDR2 YFSETQ. V lost 3 bases, J lost 2 bases, and 14 bases lay in between. TCR beta sequencing was performed on blood CD8+ and CD4+ T cells. The rearrangement links TRBV5-1 to TRBJ2-5; D unresolved. The sequencing input was CD4+ T cells from PBMCs. This sequence originates from a human donor with Susac syndrome. Here the CDR3 DNA reads TGCGCCAGCAGCTGGGCGCAGGCGACACAAGAGACCCAGTACTTC. Its protein is CASSWAQATQETQYF.